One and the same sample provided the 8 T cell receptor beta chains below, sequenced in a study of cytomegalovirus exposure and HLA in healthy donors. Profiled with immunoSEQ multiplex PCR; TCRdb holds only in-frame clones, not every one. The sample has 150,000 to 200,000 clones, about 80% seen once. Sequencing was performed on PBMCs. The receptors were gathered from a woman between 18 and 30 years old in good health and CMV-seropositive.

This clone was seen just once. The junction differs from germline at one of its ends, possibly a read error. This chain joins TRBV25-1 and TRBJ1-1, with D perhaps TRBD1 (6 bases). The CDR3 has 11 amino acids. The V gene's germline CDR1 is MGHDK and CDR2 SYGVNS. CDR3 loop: CASSDTGRQAF. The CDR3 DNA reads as TGTGCCAGCAGTGACACCGGAAGACAGGCTTTT.

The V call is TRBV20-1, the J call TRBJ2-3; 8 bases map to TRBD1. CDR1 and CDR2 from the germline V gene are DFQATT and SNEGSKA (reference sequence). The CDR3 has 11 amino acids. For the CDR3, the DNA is TGCAGCCCAGGGGGCTGGGATACGCAGTATTTT. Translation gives CSPGGWDTQYF.

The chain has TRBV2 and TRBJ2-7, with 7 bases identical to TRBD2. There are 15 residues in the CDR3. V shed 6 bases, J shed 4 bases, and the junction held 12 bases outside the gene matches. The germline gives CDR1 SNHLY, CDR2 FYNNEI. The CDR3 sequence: CASSAEKRGGYEQYF. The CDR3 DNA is TGTGCCAGCAGCGCCGAAAAGCGGGGAGGGTACGAGCAGTACTTC. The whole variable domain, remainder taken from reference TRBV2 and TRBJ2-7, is EPEVTQTPSHQVTQMGQEVILRCVPISNHLYFYWYRQILGQKVEFLVSFYNNEISEKSEIFDDQFSVERPDGSNFTLKIRSTKLEDSAMYFCASSAEKRGGYEQYFGPGTRLTVT.

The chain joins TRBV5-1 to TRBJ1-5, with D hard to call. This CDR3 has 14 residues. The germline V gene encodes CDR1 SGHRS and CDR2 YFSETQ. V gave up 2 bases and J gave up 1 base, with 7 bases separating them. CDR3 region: CASSFGGSNQPQHF. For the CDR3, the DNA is TGCGCCAGCAGCTTTGGAGGGAGCAATCAGCCCCAGCATTTT.

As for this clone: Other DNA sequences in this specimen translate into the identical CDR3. CDR3 nucleotides: TGTGCCAGCTCACCCGACAGTAACTATGGCTACACCTTC. The encoded protein is CASSPDSNYGYTF. The chain has TRBV18 and TRBJ1-2, with a possible D match to TRBD1 (5 bases). The CDR3 extends over 13 amino acids. The germline CDR1 and CDR2 sequences are KGHSH and LQKENI. Between the trimmed V and J ends, which lost 3 bases and 1 base, there was a span of 6 bases.

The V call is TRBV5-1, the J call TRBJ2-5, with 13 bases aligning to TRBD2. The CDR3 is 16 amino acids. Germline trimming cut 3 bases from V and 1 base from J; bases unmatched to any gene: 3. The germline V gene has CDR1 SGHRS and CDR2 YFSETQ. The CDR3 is CASSWGTSGAQETQYF. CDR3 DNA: TGCGCCAGCAGCTGGGGGACTAGCGGGGCCCAAGAGACCCAGTACTTC.

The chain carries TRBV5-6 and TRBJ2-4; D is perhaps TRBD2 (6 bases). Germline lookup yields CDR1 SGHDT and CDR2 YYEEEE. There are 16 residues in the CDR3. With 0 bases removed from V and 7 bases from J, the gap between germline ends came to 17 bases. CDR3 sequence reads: CASSLGKGGIGNIQYF. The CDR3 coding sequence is TGTGCCAGCAGCTTGGGAAAGGGAGGCATAGGGAACATTCAGTACTTC.

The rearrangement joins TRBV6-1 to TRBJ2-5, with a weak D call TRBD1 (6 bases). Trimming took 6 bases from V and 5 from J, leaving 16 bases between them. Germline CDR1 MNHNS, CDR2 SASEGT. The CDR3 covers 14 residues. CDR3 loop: CASSGWTVQETQYF. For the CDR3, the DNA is TGTGCCAGCAGCGGTTGGACAGTCCAGGAGACCCAGTACTTC.